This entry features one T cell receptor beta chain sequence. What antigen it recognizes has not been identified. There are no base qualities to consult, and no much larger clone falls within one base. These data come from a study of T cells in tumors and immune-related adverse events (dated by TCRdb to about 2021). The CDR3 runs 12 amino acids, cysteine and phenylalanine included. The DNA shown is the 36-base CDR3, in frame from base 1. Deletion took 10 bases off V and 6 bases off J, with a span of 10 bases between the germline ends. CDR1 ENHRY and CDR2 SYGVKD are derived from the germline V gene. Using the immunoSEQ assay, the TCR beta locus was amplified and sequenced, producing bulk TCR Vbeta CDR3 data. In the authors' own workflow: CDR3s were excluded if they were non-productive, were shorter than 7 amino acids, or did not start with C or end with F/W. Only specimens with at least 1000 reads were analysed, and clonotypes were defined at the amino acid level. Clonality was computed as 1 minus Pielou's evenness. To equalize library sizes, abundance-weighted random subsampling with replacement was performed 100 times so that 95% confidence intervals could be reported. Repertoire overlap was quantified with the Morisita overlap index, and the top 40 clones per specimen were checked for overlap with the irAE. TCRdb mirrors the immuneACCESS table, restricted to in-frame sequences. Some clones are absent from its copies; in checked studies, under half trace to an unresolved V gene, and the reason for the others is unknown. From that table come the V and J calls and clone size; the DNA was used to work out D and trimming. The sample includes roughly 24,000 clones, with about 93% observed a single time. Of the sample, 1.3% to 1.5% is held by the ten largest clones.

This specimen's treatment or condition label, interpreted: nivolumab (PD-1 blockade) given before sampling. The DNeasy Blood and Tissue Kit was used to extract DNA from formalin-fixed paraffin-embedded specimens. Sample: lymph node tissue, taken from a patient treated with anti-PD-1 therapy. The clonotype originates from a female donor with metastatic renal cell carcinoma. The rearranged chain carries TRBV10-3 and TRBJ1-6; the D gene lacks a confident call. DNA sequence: TGTGCCACCCGGACTGTTAATTCACCCCTCCACTTT. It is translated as CATRTVNSPLHF.